This T cell receptor (beta chain) was sequenced during a study of identical twins. Study outcomes and limitations: In drawing conclusions, the study used cross-sectional statistical analysis and did not follow the same donors. Excess sharing by twins proved weaker in beta out-of-frame sequences. It was out-of-frame TCR alpha sharing in monozygotic twins that models underestimated.

TCRdb re-called the 5' RACE reads through MiXCR, storing one row per CDR3 protein. In the table there are approximately 590,000 distinct CDR3 sequences, 9.6% of which are singletons. In regard to this clonotype: Its antigen is unidentified.

CDR3 length equals 13 residues. Per the germline V gene, CDR1 is SNHLY and CDR2 is FYNNEI. Trimming took 3 bases from V and 5 from J, leaving 10 bases between them. The same data also went into a second study, on yellow fever vaccine responses in identical twins. This second study says: Twins reportedly had a vaccine T cell response that seemed partly convergent, partly personalized.

Sequencing input: PBMCs. This chain links TRBV2 with TRBJ2-5; a weak D match, TRBD1 (5 bases). This sequence originates from a woman between 18 and 29 years old in good health. The CDR3 reads CASSDRVWETQYF. In nucleotides, the CDR3 is TGTGCCAGCAGTGACAGGGTTTGGGAGACCCAGTACTTC.